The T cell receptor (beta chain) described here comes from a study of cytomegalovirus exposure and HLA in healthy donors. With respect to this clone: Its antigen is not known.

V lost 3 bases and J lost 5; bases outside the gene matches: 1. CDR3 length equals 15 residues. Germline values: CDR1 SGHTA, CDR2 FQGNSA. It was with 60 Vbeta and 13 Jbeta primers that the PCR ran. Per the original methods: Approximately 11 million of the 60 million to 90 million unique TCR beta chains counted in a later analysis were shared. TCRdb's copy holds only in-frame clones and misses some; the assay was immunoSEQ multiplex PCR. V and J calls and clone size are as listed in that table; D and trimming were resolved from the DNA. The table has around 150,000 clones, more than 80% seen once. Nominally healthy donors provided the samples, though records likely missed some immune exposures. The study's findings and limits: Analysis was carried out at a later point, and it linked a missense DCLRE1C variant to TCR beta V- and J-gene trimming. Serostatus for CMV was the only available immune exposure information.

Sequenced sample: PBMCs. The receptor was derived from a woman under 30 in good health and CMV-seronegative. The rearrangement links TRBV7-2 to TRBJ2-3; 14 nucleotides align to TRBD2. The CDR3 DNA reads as TGTGCCAGCAGCTTGACTAGCGGGAGGGTAGATACGCAGTATTTT. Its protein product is CASSLTSGRVDTQYF.